This T cell receptor (beta chain) was sequenced during a study of OX40 agonist ivuxolimab in advanced cancers. Study results and caveats: CD4+ and CD8+ blood T cells expanded clonally by week 6 at 0.1 to 3.0 mg/kg. More expanded clones were found, on average, in CD8+ than in CD4+ T cells.

Concerning this clone itself: Its antigen is undetermined.

The CDR3 has 13 residues. V was pared by 1 base and J by 6 bases, with 8 bases between. CDR1 and CDR2 from the germline V gene are SGHDT and YYEEEE. The assay was immunoSEQ multiplex PCR, and TCRdb's table has in-frame clones only and misses some. This table holds 82,000 or so clones, around 83% found once. This receptor was taken from an adult with an advanced solid tumor such as melanoma, head and neck, liver or kidney cancer. Sequencing used CD4+ or CD8+ T cells sorted from blood, obtained in a trial of the OX40 agonist ivuxolimab. The chain uses TRBV5-6 and TRBJ1-5; D gene unclear. The CDR3 loop reads CASSLLRGQPQHF. The CDR3 bases are TGTGCCAGCAGCTTGTTAAGAGGTCAGCCCCAGCATTTT.